A selection of T cell receptor beta chains follows, all from one sample in a study of cytomegalovirus exposure and HLA in healthy donors. Profiling relied on immunoSEQ multiplex PCR, and the TCRdb table lists in-frame clones only, not all of them. Here the sample spans roughly 62,000 clones, around nine tenths being singletons. Sequences were obtained from PBMCs. The receptors originated from a woman aged 25 to 45 in good health and CMV-seronegative. CDR3s include the opening cysteine and the closing phenylalanine or tryptophan. D genes are given only for firm matches. Size values are once, few and many counts, or a class for expanded clones, and some rows have none.

j_call	clone_size	v_call	d_call	cdr3_nt	cdr3_aa
TRBJ1-1	NA	TRBV7-2	TRBD1	TGTGCCAGCAGCAAAGATAGGGGGCGCGTGTACACTGAAGCTTTCTTT	CASSKDRGRVYTEAFF
TRBJ1-1	NA	TRBV9	TRBD1	TGTGCCAGCAGCCCCCGGACAGGGACGAGGGTCACTGAAGCTTTCTTT	CASSPRTGTRVTEAFF
TRBJ2-1	NA	TRBV7-9	TRBD2	TGTGCCAGCAGCCGGACTAGCGGCCCGTACAATGAGCAGTTCTTC	CASSRTSGPYNEQFF
TRBJ1-4	NA	TRBV6-5	NA	TGTGCCAGCGGGAGGTCTGGTGAAAAACTGTTTTTT	CASGRSGEKLFF
TRBJ1-1	NA	TRBV27	NA	TGTGCCGGCGGGGAGGGGAACACTGAAGCTTTCTTT	CAGGEGNTEAFF
TRBJ1-2	few	TRBV27	NA	TGTGCCAGCAGTTTATTGGCGGGGGTTCGGTATGGCTACACCTTC	CASSLLAGVRYGYTF
TRBJ2-1	once	TRBV27	TRBD1	TGTGCCAGCAGCCCGGACAGGGGCTACAATGAGCAGTTCTTC	CASSPDRGYNEQFF
TRBJ2-7	NA	TRBV10-1	TRBD2	TGCGCCAGCAGTGAGGAGGGACTAGCGGGCCCTAGCGCCTACGAGCAGTACTTC	CASSEEGLAGPSAYEQYF
TRBJ2-5	NA	TRBV19	NA	TGTGCCAGTAGTATGATAGGAGGGACTCAAGAGACCCAGTACTTC	CASSMIGGTQETQYF
TRBJ1-5	NA	TRBV4-2	TRBD1	TGTGCCAGCAGCCAACCGGACAGGGCTCCCTCCGGGCCCCAGCATTTT	CASSQPDRAPSGPQHF
TRBJ1-5	NA	TRBV2	NA	TGTGCCAGCAGTGAAGCAAGTGGGGGAGGGCAGCCCCAGCATTTT	CASSEASGGGQPQHF
TRBJ2-1	NA	TRBV6-4	NA	TGTGCCAGCAGTGACTCGTGGCGGGCAACTTACAATGAGCAGTTCTTC	CASSDSWRATYNEQFF
TRBJ2-5	NA	TRBV29-1	TRBD2	TGCAGCGCGGAGACGCGGGAGAAAGAGACCCAGTACTTC	CSAETREKETQYF
TRBJ2-3	NA	TRBV15	TRBD2	TGTGCCACCAGCAGAGTCCGGGAGGCCGGGGGTACGCAGTATTTT	CATSRVREAGGTQYF
TRBJ1-5	NA	TRBV6-5	TRBD1	TGTGCCAGCAGTGGGACAGGGGGCAATCAGCCCCAGCATTTT	CASSGTGGNQPQHF
TRBJ2-7	NA	TRBV7-2	TRBD2	TGTGCCAGCAGCTTAGGGGGAGCGGGAGGGTTCAGGTACGAGCAGTACTTC	CASSLGGAGGFRYEQYF
TRBJ2-3	NA	TRBV27	TRBD2	TGTGCCAGCAGTTTATTGGGACTAGCGAGAAGCACAGATACGCAGTATTTT	CASSLLGLARSTDTQYF
TRBJ1-4	NA	TRBV30	NA	TGTGCCTGGAGTGGGGTCACAGGGACTAATGAAAAACTGTTTTTT	CAWSGVTGTNEKLFF
TRBJ2-3	once	TRBV6-4	NA	TGTGCCAGCAGTGACTCGACAACAGATACGCAGTATTTT	CASSDSTTDTQYF
TRBJ2-3	medium-sized	TRBV19	NA	TGTGCCAGTAGTAAAGACGGAGGGGGGGCCGGCACAGATACGCAGTATTTT	CASSKDGGGAGTDTQYF
TRBJ2-7	NA	TRBV5-6	NA	TGTGCCAGCAGCTTGGTCCAGGGGTGGCAGTACTTC	CASSLVQGWQYF
TRBJ2-3	NA	TRBV6-5	TRBD2	TGTGCCAGCAGGGCGACTAGCGGTAGCACAGATACGCAGTATTTT	CASRATSGSTDTQYF
TRBJ2-1	NA	TRBV6-5	TRBD2	TGTGCCAGCACTCGCGGGAGGGGGGTCAATGAGCAGTTCTTC	CASTRGRGVNEQFF
TRBJ2-5	NA	TRBV30	NA	TGTGCCTGGAGTGAGGGAGCCAAAAAAGAGACCCAGTACTTC	CAWSEGAKKETQYF
TRBJ1-5	NA	TRBV10-3	NA	TGTGCCACCAGAGAGGTCCAGTCCAGCAATCAGCCCCAGCATTTT	CATREVQSSNQPQHF
TRBJ2-7	NA	TRBV6-5	NA	TGTGCCAGCAGGGCGGGGTGGGCCCCCTACGAGCAGTACTTC	CASRAGWAPYEQYF
TRBJ1-2	NA	TRBV19	NA	TGTGCGGGGGGTGATGGACTTAATGGCTACACCTTC	CAGGDGLNGYTF
TRBJ1-3	NA	TRBV6-5	NA	TGTGCCAGCAGACTTTATACGTCTGGAAACACCATATATTTT	CASRLYTSGNTIYF
TRBJ2-6	NA	TRBV6-5	NA	TGTGCCAGCAGTTACTCGCCAGGAGGGGCTCGCGTCCTGACTTTC	CASSYSPGGARVLTF
TRBJ2-7	NA	TRBV5-1	NA	TGCGCCAGCAGCTTGGCCGGGGGCTCCTACGAGCAGTACTTC	CASSLAGGSYEQYF
TRBJ1-2	NA	TRBV30	NA	TGTGCCTGGAGTTTGGGGGGCTATGGCTACACCTTC	CAWSLGGYGYTF
TRBJ2-1	NA	TRBV14	TRBD2	TGTGCCAGCAGCCAAGTAGCGGGAGGGCCAAAATTCAATGAGCAGTTCTTC	CASSQVAGGPKFNEQFF
TRBJ2-7	NA	TRBV6-5	NA	TGTGCCAGCAGTTGGAACAGGGATTCTAGGGAGCAGTACTTC	CASSWNRDSREQYF
TRBJ2-1	NA	TRBV30	NA	TGTGCCTGGACCAACGCGGTACAATACAATGAGCAGTTCTTC	CAWTNAVQYNEQFF
TRBJ1-1	NA	TRBV7-9	NA	TGTGCCAGCAGCCCATCAGGGTTATCTGAAGCTTTCTTT	CASSPSGLSEAFF
TRBJ2-3	NA	TRBV28	TRBD1	TGTGCCAGCAGTTTACCCTCGGTAGGGGGCGGCACAGATACGCAGTATTTT	CASSLPSVGGGTDTQYF
TRBJ1-2	NA	TRBV28	TRBD1	TGTGCCAGCAGTTCCGAAACGGGACAGATCTATGGCTACACCTTC	CASSSETGQIYGYTF
TRBJ2-7	NA	TRBV7-6	NA	TGTGCCAGCAGCTTGGAACTACTAAGCGAGCAGTACTTC	CASSLELLSEQYF
TRBJ2-5	NA	TRBV27	TRBD2	TGTGCCAGCAGTTCGATTAGCGGGAGGGCGCGTGTAGGGGAGACCCAGTACTTC	CASSSISGRARVGETQYF
TRBJ2-1	NA	TRBV5-1	TRBD2	TGCGCCAGCAGCTTAGCGGGAGGGGGCTATGAGCAGTTCTTC	CASSLAGGGYEQFF
TRBJ1-5	NA	TRBV9	NA	TGTGCCAGCAGCGTTGGTACATTGAGCAATCAGCCCCAGCATTTT	CASSVGTLSNQPQHF
TRBJ2-2	NA	TRBV2	TRBD2	TGTGCCGGACTAGCGGGAGAGGGCAGGGACACCGGGGAGCTGTTTTTT	CAGLAGEGRDTGELFF
TRBJ1-1	NA	TRBV9	TRBD1	TGTGCCAGCAGCAAACAGGGGGCTAAGGGTAACACTGAAGCTTTCTTT	CASSKQGAKGNTEAFF
TRBJ1-3	NA	TRBV7-9	NA	TGTGCCAGCAGCCATAGAGCCCTAAGGACTATCTCTGGAAACACCATATATTTT	CASSHRALRTISGNTIYF